This T cell receptor beta chain was sequenced for a study of neurological immune-mediated disorders. The time point is: technical triplicate 3. Source material was 2 million unsorted PBMCs, stored at -80 °C in RNAlater. The team produced cDNA through 5'RACE using 10-nucleotide random UMIs. The output of every sequencing run, over 170 million TCR-beta sequences, came from 15-18 subjects. MiXCR, applied by TCRdb to the 5' RACE reads, yields one record per CDR3 protein. The table records just under 45,000 distinct CDR3 sequences, around a fifth of them present only once. V was trimmed by 4 bases and J by 3 bases, leaving 11 bases between them. This CDR3 region has 14 residues. CDR1 and CDR2 from the germline V gene are SGHRS and YFSETQ. Whole-study results and caveats: CDR3 amino acid sequences found in expanded clones were never shared across subjects, suggesting private repertoires in all groups.

This clonotype was recorded many times. Its antigen is currently unknown. The chain recombines TRBV5-1 with TRBJ2-1; weak D call: TRBD2 (5 bases). The clonotype comes from a man aged 55 to 69 with HTLV-1-associated myelopathy (HAM/TSP). The specimen was PBMCs. The CDR3 sequence: CASSPDSNYNEQFF. The CDR3 DNA follows: TGCGCCAGCAGCCCGGACTCGAACTACAATGAGCAGTTCTTC.